This T cell receptor (beta chain) came from a study of cytomegalovirus exposure and HLA in healthy donors. Note on this clone: No antigen is known for it.

Findings and limits, study-wide: The authors judged a highly shared variant cluster likely a sequencing artifact.

This CDR3 comprises 16 residues. The V gene end was trimmed by 3 bases and the J gene end by 4 bases; junction bases not matched to a gene: 6. The germline gives CDR1 SGDLS, CDR2 YYNGEE. PCR employed 60 Vbeta and 13 Jbeta primers. Profiled with immunoSEQ multiplex PCR; TCRdb holds only in-frame clones, not every one. The sample has 160,000 or so clones, approximately 84% seen once. The clonotype comes from a man younger than 40 in good health and CMV-seronegative. The sample was PBMCs. The V call is TRBV9, the J call TRBJ2-1, with 11 nucleotides matching TRBD2. The CDR3 nucleotides read TGTGCCAGCAGCGCGTTAGCGGGAGGGGGGTACAATGAGCAGTTCTTC. This sequence encodes CASSALAGGGYNEQFF.